Following are 30 T cell receptor beta chains from one sample sequenced in a study of human T cells and chemical hapten exposure. Noted time point: patch test 1, 2 weeks after DPC sensitization. Treatment noted: therapeutic diphenylcyclopropenone sensitization with weekly scalp DPC. TCRdb itself ran the RACE reads through MiXCR, one entry per CDR3 protein. The sample records around 120,000 distinct CDR3 sequences, roughly 13% being singletons. This sample comprised whole blood, obtained in connection with sensitization to the hapten diphenylcyclopropenone (DPC). The receptors were sampled from a young man with alopecia areata. Some clones in this sample may be carry-over from other donors' samples.

The DNA of the CDR3 is TGTGCCAGTAGTCCCGATGACTCTGGCAGCAATCAGCCCCAGCATTTT. It specifies CASSPDDSGSNQPQHF. The rearrangement links TRBV19 to TRBJ1-5; D gene ambiguous. Between the trimmed V and J ends, which lost 5 bases and 1 base, there was a span of 15 bases. Per the germline V gene, CDR1 is LNHDA and CDR2 is SQIVND (reference sequence). The CDR3 spans 16 residues.

This clonotype was recorded many times. CDR3 nucleotide sequence: TGCAGTGCAGGGAGGGTGGACAGGGGGGTCACTGAAGCTTTCTTT. Its protein is CSAGRVDRGVTEAFF. The chain combines TRBV20-1 with TRBJ1-1; TRBD1 aligns across 10 bases. The CDR3 consists of 15 residues. Per the germline V gene, CDR1 is DFQATT and CDR2 is SNEGSKA (reference sequence). With 6 bases clipped from V and 4 bases from J, the junction kept 11 bases outside the gene matches.

The table lists this clonotype with many counts. This chain uses TRBV25-1 with TRBJ2-1; possibly TRBD1 for D (6 bases). The V end was cut by 2 bases, the J end by 10 bases, with 12 bases between. Germline V lookup: CDR1 MGHDK, CDR2 SYGVNS. The length of the CDR3 is 13 residues. DNA of the CDR3: TGTGCCAGCAGTGAAGCGGCAGGGGAGGAGCAGTTCTTC. Translated, it gives CASSEAAGEEQFF.

This clonotype was counted at least ten times. The chain joins TRBV7-3 to TRBJ1-1; D not certain. CDR3 size: 14 residues. Per germline, CDR1 SGHTA and CDR2 FQGTGA. V lost 1 base and J lost 0, with 6 bases in between. CDR3: CASSLSGLNTEAFF. The CDR3 DNA sequence: TGTGCCAGCAGCTTAAGCGGACTGAACACTGAAGCTTTCTTT.

This clonotype has only a few counts. The chain uses TRBV2 and TRBJ2-5; D not resolved. The germline V gene encodes CDR1 SNHLY and CDR2 FYNNEI. CDR3 size: 11 residues. V was pared by 6 bases and J by 1 base, with 3 bases between. The chain's CDR3 is CASSVQETQYF. In DNA form, the CDR3 reads TGTGCCAGCAGCGTCCAAGAGACCCAGTACTTC. Based on the CDR3 plus reference TRBV2 and TRBJ2-5, the full variable domain is EPEVTQTPSHQVTQMGQEVILRCVPISNHLYFYWYRQILGQKVEFLVSFYNNEISEKSEIFDDQFSVERPDGSNFTLKIRSTKLEDSAMYFCASSVQETQYFGPGTRLLVL.

V usage is TRBV7-6 and J usage is TRBJ2-7; D ambiguous. The CDR3 totals 14 residues. The germline V gene encodes CDR1 SGHVS and CDR2 FNYEAQ. Between the trimmed V and J ends, which lost 4 bases and 2 bases, there was a span of 12 bases. This CDR3 is CASSSGQPPYEQYF. The CDR3 coding sequence is TGTGCCAGCAGCTCGGGCCAGCCCCCCTACGAGCAGTACTTC. The complete variable domain, with remaining parts taken from reference TRBV7-6 and TRBJ2-7, reads GAGVSQSPRYKVTKRGQDVALRCDPISGHVSLYWYRQALGQGPEFLTYFNYEAQQDKSGLPNDRFSAERPEGSISTLTIQRTEQRDSAMYRCASSSGQPPYEQYFGPGTRLTVT.

This clonotype was found a few times. The chain combines TRBV20-1 with TRBJ1-5; a possible D gene is TRBD1 (5 bases). V was pared by 1 base and J by 2 bases, with 9 bases between. CDR1 is DFQATT and CDR2 is SNEGSKA in the germline V gene (reference sequence). CDR3 size: 14 residues. The CDR3 is CSARVWGGNQPQHF. The CDR3 bases are TGCAGTGCTAGAGTTTGGGGGGGCAATCAGCCCCAGCATTTT.

The chain has TRBV10-1 and TRBJ2-2; 7 bases fit TRBD2. J was trimmed by 6 bases and V by 3 bases; bases with no gene match: 1. Germline lookup yields CDR1 WNHNN and CDR2 SYGVQD (reference sequence). This CDR3 region has 13 residues. The CDR3 sequence: CASSDRGAGELFF. The CDR3 DNA is TGCGCCAGCAGTGATCGGGGGGCCGGGGAGCTGTTTTTT.

V usage is TRBV29-1 and J usage is TRBJ1-1; D is perhaps TRBD1 (6 bases). Germline-derived CDR1 and CDR2 are SQVTM and ANQGSEA. V lost 6 bases to trimming and J lost 0 bases, with 11 bases between them. CDR3 length equals 13 residues. This CDR3 reads CSVGDILNTEAFF. The CDR3 bases are TGCAGCGTGGGGGACATTTTGAACACTGAAGCTTTCTTT.

The sample holds a few counts of this clonotype. This chain connects TRBV19 to TRBJ2-7; 11 bases are shared with TRBD2. This CDR3 spans 15 amino acids. From germline, CDR1 is LNHDA and CDR2 SQIVND (reference sequence). Trimming cost V 6 bases and J 4 bases; bases outside gene matches: 8. Written as DNA, the CDR3 is TGTGCCAGTAGCCCCGGGGGACTAGCGGCATACGAGCAGTACTTC. It specifies CASSPGGLAAYEQYF.

In its sample, this clonotype was seen a few times. V gene TRBV7-3 combines with J gene TRBJ1-1; D unclear. Germline assignment: CDR1 SGHTA and CDR2 FQGTGA. This CDR3 has 14 residues. Trimming left V 1 base short and J 4 bases short, with 10 bases between. CDR3 in amino acids: CASSLRGLGTEAFF. For the CDR3, the DNA is TGTGCCAGCAGCTTAAGGGGTCTAGGCACTGAAGCTTTCTTT.

This clonotype has just a few counts. The chain has TRBV19 and TRBJ1-5, with 7 bases that match TRBD1. V lost 4 bases and J lost 3; bases outside the gene matches: 6. The germline CDR1 and CDR2 sequences are LNHDA and SQIVND (reference sequence). The CDR3 sequence is 15 residues long. The CDR3 region is CASSRDSPNNQPQHF. CDR3 sequence (DNA): TGTGCCAGTAGTAGGGACAGTCCAAACAATCAGCCCCAGCATTTT.

This chain uses TRBV7-2 with TRBJ2-5; 9 nucleotides agree with TRBD2. The CDR3 is 14 amino acids. With V trimmed by 3 bases and J by 1 base, 0 bases remained unmatched. The germline gives CDR1 SGHTA, CDR2 FQGNSA. CDR3 DNA: TGTGCCAGCAGCTTGACTAGCGGCCAAGAGACCCAGTACTTC. This sequence encodes CASSLTSGQETQYF.

Only a few counts were recorded for this clonotype. The chain is built from TRBV20-1 and TRBJ2-3; TRBD1 matches 10 bases. V lost 3 bases to trimming and J lost 5 bases; unmatched junction nucleotides: 8. Germline loops: CDR1 DFQATT, CDR2 SNEGSKA (reference sequence). This CDR3 spans 15 amino acids. CDR3 DNA: TGCAGTGCTAGGCTCGGGACAGGGGAAGGAGATACGCAGTATTTT. Protein product: CSARLGTGEGDTQYF.

The chain couples TRBV7-3 to TRBJ2-3, with 10 positions matching TRBD2. The V gene's germline CDR1 is SGHTA and CDR2 FQGTGA. The ends lost 5 bases at V and 4 bases at J; junction bases unmatched: 6. This CDR3 spans 15 amino acids. In DNA form, the CDR3 reads TGTGCCAGCAGCAATAGCGGGGGGCTCTCAGATACGCAGTATTTT. Protein sequence: CASSNSGGLSDTQYF.

J is TRBJ2-3 and V is TRBV5-6, with 10 positions matching TRBD1. With V trimmed by 5 bases and J by 7 bases, 10 bases remained unmatched. This CDR3 is 15 amino acids long. Germline CDR1 and CDR2: SGHDT and YYEEEE. Here the CDR3 reads CASSRDRGVHNTQYF. CDR3 sequence (DNA): TGTGCCAGCAGTCGGGACAGGGGCGTTCATAATACGCAGTATTTT. Looking up the rest from reference TRBV5-6 and TRBJ2-3 gives the full variable domain: DAGVTQSPTHLIKTRGQQVTLRCSPKSGHDTVSWYQQALGQGPQFIFQYYEEEERQRGNFPDRFSGHQFPNYSSELNVNALLLGDSALYLCASSRDRGVHNTQYFGPGTRLTVL.

A few counts support this clonotype. This chain connects TRBV6-4 to TRBJ2-1; 10 nucleotides line up with TRBD2. Germline assignment: CDR1 MRHNA and CDR2 SNTAGT. The ends lost 3 bases at V and 0 bases at J; junction bases unmatched: 11. The CDR3 totals 19 residues. The CDR3 DNA reads as TGTGCCAGCAGTGAAAGAGCTAGCGGGGGCCTTAGCTCCTACAATGAGCAGTTCTTC. Its protein is CASSERASGGLSSYNEQFF.

This clonotype occurred a few times. V and J are TRBV6-5 and TRBJ1-1, with a tentative D call TRBD1 (6 bases). V was trimmed by 0 bases and J by 0 bases, leaving 11 bases between them. The germline V gene encodes CDR1 MNHEY and CDR2 SVGAGI. CDR3 length: 16 amino acids. The CDR3 sequence: CASSYSTTGMNTEAFF. CDR3 sequence (DNA): TGTGCCAGCAGTTACTCGACGACAGGTATGAACACTGAAGCTTTCTTT.

This clonotype was counted at least ten times. This chain uses TRBV14 with TRBJ2-3, with D uncertain. V lost 5 bases and J 6 bases, leaving 12 bases between the germline ends. The CDR3 contains 13 residues. CDR1 SGHDN and CDR2 FVKESK come from the germline V gene. CDR3 sequence: CASSDISGDTQYF. CDR3 sequence (DNA): TGTGCCAGCAGCGACATAAGTGGCGATACGCAGTATTTT.

The chain uses TRBV29-1 and TRBJ2-2, with D perhaps matching TRBD2 (6 bases). CDR3 length: 13 residues. The germline V and J ends were trimmed by 4 bases and 4 bases, with 10 bases remaining between them. Germline V gene data show CDR1 as SQVTM and CDR2 as ANQGSEA. This CDR3 is CSVGGGVTGELFF. The CDR3 region has the DNA TGCAGCGTTGGTGGAGGGGTCACCGGGGAGCTGTTTTTT.

V gene TRBV20-1 combines with J gene TRBJ2-2, with no clear D. V lost 0 bases, J lost 4 bases, and 9 bases lay in between. CDR3 length: 14 amino acids. Per germline, CDR1 DFQATT and CDR2 SNEGSKA (reference sequence). CDR3 in DNA: TGCAGTGCTAGAGATCCCTTTGCCACCGGGGAGCTGTTTTTT. This translates into CSARDPFATGELFF.

This clonotype was seen a few times. The genes are TRBV11-2 and TRBJ1-1; the D gene is possibly TRBD1 (6 bases). CDR1 and CDR2 from the germline V gene are SGHAT and FQNNGV. V lost 5 bases, J lost 3 bases, and 13 bases lay in between. The CDR3 runs to 14 residues. Here the CDR3 reads CASSAGALDTEAFF. The DNA of the CDR3 is TGTGCCAGCAGCGCAGGGGCACTCGACACTGAAGCTTTCTTT. The variable domain in full, with the rest retrieved from reference TRBV11-2 and TRBJ1-1, is EAGVAQSPRYKIIEKRQSVAFWCNPISGHATLYWYQQILGQGPKLLIQFQNNGVVDDSQLPKDRFSAERLKGVDSTLKIQPAKLEDSAVYLCASSAGALDTEAFFGQGTRLTVV.

The CDR3 DNA is TGTGCCAGCAAAGGGTACCCTGGGGCCAACGTCCTGACTTTC. Its translation: CASKGYPGANVLTF. The chain joins TRBV7-3 to TRBJ2-6; D is ambiguous. CDR3 length: 14 residues. The V and J ends lost 7 bases and 2 bases respectively, with 9 bases between them. Germline values: CDR1 SGHTA, CDR2 FQGTGA.

The sample holds a few counts of this clonotype. The CDR3 sequence is CSVDPLSYNEQFF. CDR3 coding DNA: TGCAGCGTTGACCCTCTATCCTACAATGAGCAGTTCTTC. J is TRBJ2-1 and V is TRBV29-1; no reliable D call. Germline V gene lookup returns CDR1 SQVTM and CDR2 ANQGSEA. Trimming left V 3 bases short and J 1 base short, with 7 bases between. CDR3 length: 13 residues.

The chain is built from TRBV5-4 and TRBJ2-3; perhaps D is TRBD1 or TRBD2 (6 bases each). V was cut by 6 bases and J by 6 bases, with 20 bases left in between. Germline V gene lookup returns CDR1 SGHNT and CDR2 YYREEE (reference sequence). The CDR3 has 15 residues. The CDR3 bases are TGTGCCAGCACCACTCCGGGGGCGCCTATGGATACGCAGTATTTT. This gives the protein CASTTPGAPMDTQYF.

This clonotype was seen repeatedly, ten times or more. The chain joins TRBV6-2 or TRBV6-3 to TRBJ2-1; 7 bases are a match to TRBD2. The CDR3 has 14 residues. Unmatched junction bases numbered 4, after V lost 2 bases and J lost 6 bases. The germline CDR1 and CDR2 sequences are MNHEY and SVGEGT. Here the CDR3 reads CASSYEREGNEQFF. The CDR3 bases are TGTGCCAGCAGTTACGAGAGGGAGGGCAATGAGCAGTTCTTC.

Many counts were recorded for this clonotype. The chain has TRBV12-3 or TRBV12-4 and TRBJ1-1; weak D call: TRBD1 (5 bases). The CDR3 contains 14 residues. V gave up 5 bases and J gave up 6 bases, with 16 bases separating them. CDR3 nucleotide sequence: TGTGCCAGCAGTAATAAAGACAGCCGACCTGAAGCTTTCTTT. As protein: CASSNKDSRPEAFF.

This clonotype was observed at least ten times. This chain connects TRBV12-3 or TRBV12-4 to TRBJ1-5; the D is unclear. The germline V and J ends were trimmed by 5 bases and 4 bases, with 18 bases remaining between them. The CDR3 sequence is 16 residues long. The chain's CDR3 is CASSPAPVVLNQPQHF. The CDR3 DNA is TGTGCCAGCAGTCCTGCCCCGGTAGTCCTGAATCAGCCCCAGCATTTT.

The table lists this clonotype with many counts. The chain carries TRBV7-2 and TRBJ1-1, with D unclear. In germline, CDR1 is SGHTA, CDR2 FQGNSA. The CDR3 runs to 12 residues. Trimming removed 8 bases from V and 1 base from J, with 8 bases in between. The CDR3 spells CASRVENTEAFF. The CDR3 nucleotides are TGTGCCAGCCGCGTGGAGAACACTGAAGCTTTCTTT.

This clonotype has a handful of counts. The chain is built from TRBV27 and TRBJ2-3, with TRBD1 identical over 11 bases. The V and J ends lost 6 bases and 2 bases, in that order; junction bases with no gene match: 7. The CDR3 has 16 amino acids. Germline loops: CDR1 MNHEY, CDR2 SMNVEV (reference sequence). CDR3 coding DNA: TGTGCCAGCAGAGCCGGGGACAGGGGGATCACAGATACGCAGTATTTT. It codes for CASRAGDRGITDTQYF.